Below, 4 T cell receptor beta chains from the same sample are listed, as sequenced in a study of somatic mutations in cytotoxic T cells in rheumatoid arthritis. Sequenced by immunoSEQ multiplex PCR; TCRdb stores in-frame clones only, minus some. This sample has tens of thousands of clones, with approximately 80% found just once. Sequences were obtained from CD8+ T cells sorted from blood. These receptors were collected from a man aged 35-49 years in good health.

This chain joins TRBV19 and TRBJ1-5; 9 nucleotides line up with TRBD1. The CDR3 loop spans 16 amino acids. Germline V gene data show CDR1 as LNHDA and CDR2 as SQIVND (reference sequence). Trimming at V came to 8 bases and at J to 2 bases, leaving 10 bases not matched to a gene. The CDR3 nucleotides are TGTGCCAGTCGCCCGGGACAGGGTATGGGCAATCAGCCCCAGCATTTT. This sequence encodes CASRPGQGMGNQPQHF. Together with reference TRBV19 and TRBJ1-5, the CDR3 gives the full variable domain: DGGITQSPKYLFRKEGQNVTLSCEQNLNHDAMYWYRQDPGQGLRLIYYSQIVNDFQKGDIAEGYSVSREKKESFPLTVTSAQKNPTAFYLCASRPGQGMGNQPQHFGDGTRLSIL.

The DNA for the CDR3 is TGTGCCAGCAGTAGGGGGTATGACTACGAGCAGTACTTC. Its protein is CASSRGYDYEQYF. The rearrangement joins TRBV28 to TRBJ2-7; D is perhaps TRBD1 (6 bases). The CDR3 length is 13 residues. Germline V gene sequence: CDR1 MDHEN, CDR2 SYDVKM. V shed 5 bases and J shed 3 bases, with 11 bases lying between them.

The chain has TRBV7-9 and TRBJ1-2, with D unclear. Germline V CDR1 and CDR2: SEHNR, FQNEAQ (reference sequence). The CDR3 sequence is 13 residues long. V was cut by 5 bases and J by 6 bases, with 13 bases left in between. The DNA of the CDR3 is TGTGCCAGCAGCGCCGGCGAGTCGGATGGCTACACCTTC. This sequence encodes CASSAGESDGYTF.

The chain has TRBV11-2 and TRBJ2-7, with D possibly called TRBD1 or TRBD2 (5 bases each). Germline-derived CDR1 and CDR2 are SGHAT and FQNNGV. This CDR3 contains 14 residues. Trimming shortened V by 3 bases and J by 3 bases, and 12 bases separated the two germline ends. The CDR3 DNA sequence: TGTGCCAGCAGCTTGGGGCGAGGAGGCTACGAGCAGTACTTC. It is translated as CASSLGRGGYEQYF.